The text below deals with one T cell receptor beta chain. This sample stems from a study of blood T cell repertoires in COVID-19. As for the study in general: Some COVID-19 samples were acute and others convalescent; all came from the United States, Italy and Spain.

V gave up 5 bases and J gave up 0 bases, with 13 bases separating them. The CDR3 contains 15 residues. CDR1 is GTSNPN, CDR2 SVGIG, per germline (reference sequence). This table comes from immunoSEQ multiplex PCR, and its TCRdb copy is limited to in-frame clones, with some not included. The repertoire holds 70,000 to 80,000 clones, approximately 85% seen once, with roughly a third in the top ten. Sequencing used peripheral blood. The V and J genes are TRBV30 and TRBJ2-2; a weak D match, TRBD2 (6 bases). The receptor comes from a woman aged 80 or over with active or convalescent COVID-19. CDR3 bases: TGTGCCTGGTATAGCGGAAACCCGAACACCGGGGAGCTGTTTTTT. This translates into CAWYSGNPNTGELFF. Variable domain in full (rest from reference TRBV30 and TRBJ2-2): SQTIHQWPATLVQPVGSPLSLECTVEGTSNPNLYWYRQAAGRGLQLLFYSVGIGQISSEVPQNLSASRPQDRQFILSSKKLLLSDSGFYLCAWYSGNPNTGELFFGEGSRLTVL.